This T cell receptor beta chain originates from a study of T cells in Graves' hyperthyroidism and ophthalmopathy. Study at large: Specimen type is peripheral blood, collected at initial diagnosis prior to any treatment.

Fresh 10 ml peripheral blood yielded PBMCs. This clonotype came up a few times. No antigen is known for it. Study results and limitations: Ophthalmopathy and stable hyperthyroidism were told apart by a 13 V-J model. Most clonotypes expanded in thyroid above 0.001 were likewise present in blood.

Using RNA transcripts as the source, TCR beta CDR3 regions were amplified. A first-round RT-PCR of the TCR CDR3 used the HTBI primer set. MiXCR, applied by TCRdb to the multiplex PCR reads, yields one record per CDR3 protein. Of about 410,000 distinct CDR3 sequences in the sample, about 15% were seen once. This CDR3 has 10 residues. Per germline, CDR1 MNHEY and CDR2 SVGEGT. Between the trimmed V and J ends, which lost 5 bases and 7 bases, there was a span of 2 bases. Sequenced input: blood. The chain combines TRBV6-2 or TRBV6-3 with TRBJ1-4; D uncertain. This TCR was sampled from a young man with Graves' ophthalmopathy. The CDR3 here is CASSREKLFF. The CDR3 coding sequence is TGTGCCAGCAGTCGTGAAAAACTGTTTTTT.